These 21 T cell receptor beta chains were all obtained from the same sample, sequenced in a study of blood T cells in healthy people across ages. Primers used in a second PCR of about 7 to 12 cycles were a sample-barcoded 5' primer and a J-beta primer mix. TCRdb re-derived calls from the 5' RACE reads in MiXCR, one entry per CDR3 protein. The sample records some 1.5 million distinct CDR3 sequences, about 28% being singletons. The sample taken for sequencing was blood. These receptors were obtained from a woman aged 25-40 years in good health.

This clonotype was recorded a few times. V and J are TRBV28 and TRBJ2-4; TRBD1 might be the D (6 bases). This CDR3 has 11 amino acids. Deletions cut 3 bases from V and 13 bases from J, with 10 bases between. Germline CDR1 and CDR2: MDHEN and SYDVKM. The CDR3, as DNA: TGTGCCAGCAGTTTCTACAGGGAGCAGTACTTC. This translates into CASSFYREQYF.

On this clonotype itself: Its ends do not fully match the called genes, so a read error is possible. The DNA of the CDR3 is TGTGCCAGCAGTAAATCTTCCGGGACTAGCGGAAGCAATGGGCAGTTCTTC. Translation gives CASSKSSGTSGSNGQFF. J is TRBJ2-1 and V is TRBV6-6, with 11 bases lining up with TRBD2. The germline V gene has CDR1 MNHNY and CDR2 SVGAGI (reference sequence). The CDR3 extends over 17 amino acids.

The genes are TRBV10-2 and TRBJ1-1; 7 bases fit TRBD1. The CDR3 extends over 19 amino acids. V lost 6 bases and J lost 1; bases outside the gene matches: 20. The germline CDR1 and CDR2 sequences are WSHSY and SAAADI. The CDR3, as DNA: TGCGCCAGCAGAGCTAGTTACCCGGGACAGCCACCGGGGAACACTGAAGCTTTCTTT. Encoded protein: CASRASYPGQPPGNTEAFF.

This sequence joins TRBV9 and TRBJ1-2; no clear D. V lost 0 bases, J lost 6 bases, and 12 bases lay in between. The CDR3 length is 14 residues. Germline V lookup: CDR1 SGDLS, CDR2 YYNGEE. CDR3 coding DNA: TGTGCCAGCAGCGTAGGTGGCCCCTGGGATGGCTACACCTTC. Translating it yields CASSVGGPWDGYTF.

The chain couples TRBV11-2 to TRBJ1-2, with a tentative D call TRBD1 (5 bases). Trimming removed 3 bases at V and 7 bases at J, with 9 bases between. The germline V gene has CDR1 SGHAT and CDR2 FQNNGV. The CDR3 consists of 12 residues. The CDR3 sequence: CASSFDGAGYTF. The CDR3 nucleotides read TGTGCCAGCAGCTTCGACGGGGCTGGCTACACCTTC.

This clonotype was seen a few times. The chain joins TRBV5-1 to TRBJ2-5; weak D call: TRBD1 (6 bases). Germline CDR1 and CDR2: SGHRS and YFSETQ. Trimming removed 5 bases from V and 5 bases from J, with 16 bases in between. CDR3 length equals 14 residues. CDR3 DNA: TGCGCCAGCAGGAGTCTTACCGGACAGGAGACCCAGTACTTC. Its translation is CASRSLTGQETQYF.

This clonotype was counted only a few times. This chain links TRBV19 with TRBJ2-2, with no clear D. The V gene lost 7 bases and the J gene lost 2 bases, with 5 bases spanning the gap. Germline V gene lookup returns CDR1 LNHDA and CDR2 SQIVND (reference sequence). CDR3 size: 12 residues. DNA for the CDR3: TGTGCCAGTAATCGTAACACCGGGGAGCTGTTTTTT. It yields the protein CASNRNTGELFF.

The sample holds many counts of this clonotype. This chain joins TRBV2 and TRBJ2-7; D gene ambiguous. From germline, CDR1 is SNHLY and CDR2 FYNNEI. The germline V and J ends were trimmed by 11 bases and 0 bases, with 8 bases remaining between them. CDR3 length equals 11 residues. DNA for the CDR3: TGTGCCTCCCAGAGCTCCTACGAGCAGTACTTC. Encoded protein: CASQSSYEQYF.

There are a few counts of this clonotype. A junction boundary mismatches the germline segment, possibly from a read error. J is TRBJ1-5 and V is TRBV5-1; D is perhaps TRBD1 (5 bases). This CDR3 contains 14 residues. CDR1 and CDR2 (germline): SGHRS, YFSETQ. The DNA for the CDR3 is TGCGCCAGCAGCTGGGGGGGTGCCAATCAACCCCAGCATTTT. This encodes CASSWGGANQPQHF.

Comments on this clonotype: With a much larger clone just one base away, this may be a read error. The genes are TRBV3-1 and TRBJ2-5, with D unclear. The CDR3 totals 13 residues. The V gene's germline CDR1 is LGHDT and CDR2 YNNKEL (reference sequence). The CDR3, as DNA: TGTGCCGGCAGCCAAGCAGCGAAGGAGAGGCAGTACTTC. Translating gives CAGSQAAKERQYF.

The rearrangement joins TRBV28 to TRBJ1-5, with a tentative D call TRBD1 (5 bases). Trimming took 6 bases from V and 3 from J, leaving 21 bases between them. The V gene's germline CDR1 is MDHEN and CDR2 SYDVKM. The CDR3 spans 17 residues. In DNA, the CDR3 is TGTGCCAGCAGCACAATCTGGACATCCGTTGACAATCAGCCCCAGCATTTT. Translated, it gives CASSTIWTSVDNQPQHF.

The chain links TRBV7-2 to TRBJ2-1; 12 bases match TRBD2. The trim removed 0 bases at V and 5 bases at J, leaving 2 bases unmatched. There are 16 residues in the CDR3. Germline V gene data show CDR1 as SGHTA and CDR2 as FQGNSA. CDR3 sequence reads: CASSLAGTSGHNEQFF. CDR3 nucleotide sequence: TGTGCCAGCAGCTTAGCCGGGACTAGCGGGCACAATGAGCAGTTCTTC. Full variable domain (rest looked up from reference TRBV7-2 and TRBJ2-1): GAGVSQSPSNKVTEKGKDVELRCDPISGHTALYWYRQSLGQGLEFLIYFQGNSAPDKSGLPSDRFSAERTGGSVSTLTIQRTQQEDSAVYLCASSLAGTSGHNEQFFGPGTRLTVL.

V gene TRBV6-2 or TRBV6-3 combines with J gene TRBJ2-1, with TRBD2 matching over 10 bases. The CDR3 extends over 19 amino acids. V dropped 3 bases and J dropped 6; count of bases not matched to a gene: 17. Germline CDR1 reads MNHEY; CDR2 reads SVGEGT. CDR3 sequence: CASSYPHGRAGGPGNEQFF. In DNA form, the CDR3 reads TGTGCCAGCAGTTATCCGCATGGTCGAGCGGGAGGGCCGGGCAATGAGCAGTTCTTC.

This clonotype was seen only a few times. J is TRBJ2-3 and V is TRBV2, with D uncertain. Germline CDR1 reads SNHLY; CDR2 reads FYNNEI. Trimming left V 4 bases short and J 6 bases short, with 11 bases between. The CDR3 runs to 13 residues. CDR3 protein: CASSGKGSDTQYF. Written as DNA, the CDR3 is TGTGCCAGCAGTGGAAAGGGTAGTGATACGCAGTATTTT.

The chain recombines TRBV10-3 with TRBJ2-5; the D gene is possibly TRBD1 (6 bases). CDR3 length: 13 amino acids. CDR1 is ENHRY and CDR2 is SYGVKD in the germline V gene. V was shortened by 8 bases and J by 3 bases, with 13 bases between the two germline ends. For the CDR3, the DNA is TGTGCCATCGGAACCAGGGGCGAAGAGACCCAGTACTTC. Encoded protein: CAIGTRGEETQYF.

This clonotype was found a few times. V usage is TRBV9 and J usage is TRBJ2-7; D is unresolved. The germline V gene encodes CDR1 SGDLS and CDR2 YYNGEE. The CDR3 spans 16 residues. Trimming pared 0 bases from V and 7 bases from J, leaving 20 bases between. This chain's CDR3 is CASSVDSEWGLREQYF. CDR3 nucleotides: TGTGCCAGCAGCGTAGATTCCGAATGGGGTTTGAGAGAGCAGTACTTC.

This clonotype was counted a few times. The rearrangement joins TRBV20-1 to TRBJ2-7; D unresolved. This CDR3 has 13 amino acids. Trimming removed 4 bases at V and 3 bases at J, with 13 bases between. Germline V gives CDR1 DFQATT, CDR2 SNEGSKA (reference sequence). Written as DNA, the CDR3 is TGCAGTGCTACGGCAGCCTTACTCTACGAGCAGTACTTC. Translating it yields CSATAALLYEQYF.

The table lists this clonotype with many counts. The chain uses TRBV9 and TRBJ1-5; D not certain. In germline, CDR1 is SGDLS, CDR2 YYNGEE. V lost 3 bases and J lost 7, with 11 bases in between. This CDR3 comprises 13 residues. In DNA, the CDR3 is TGTGCCAGCAGCGCGCGGGGAGGACAGCCCCAGCATTTT. Translation: CASSARGGQPQHF.

This chain links TRBV29-1 with TRBJ2-1, with D tentatively TRBD2 (5 bases). The germline V gene encodes CDR1 SQVTM and CDR2 ANQGSEA. The length of the CDR3 is 14 residues. Trimming pared 5 bases from V and 10 bases from J, leaving 21 bases between. In DNA, the CDR3 is TGCAGCGTTATCGGGATGCGTCAACCGTACGAGCAGTTCTTC. This codes for CSVIGMRQPYEQFF.

This clonotype was counted ten times or more. V and J are TRBV20-1 and TRBJ1-5; D is undetermined. The CDR3 contains 13 residues. V lost 0 bases and J lost 3, with 6 bases in between. Per germline, CDR1 DFQATT and CDR2 SNEGSKA (reference sequence). This chain's CDR3 is CSARDRYNQPQHF. Written as DNA, the CDR3 is TGCAGTGCTAGAGACAGATACAATCAGCCCCAGCATTTT.

The chain couples TRBV3-1 to TRBJ1-1, with a possible D match to TRBD1 (6 bases). The length of the CDR3 is 15 residues. The V end was cut by 3 bases, the J end by 4 bases, with 15 bases between. Germline CDR1 LGHDT, CDR2 YNNKEL (reference sequence). The CDR3 region is CASSHNARGGTEAFF. CDR3 DNA sequence: TGTGCCAGCAGCCACAACGCAAGGGGGGGCACTGAAGCTTTCTTT.